These 23 T cell receptor beta chains were all obtained from the same sample, sequenced in a study of blood T cells in healthy people across ages. A second roughly 6 to 11 cycle PCR used barcoded and J-beta primers. TCRdb processed the 5' RACE reads anew with MiXCR; each CDR3 protein has one entry. The table shows 700,000 to 950,000 distinct CDR3 sequences, with 55% to 75% occurring only once. The sequenced material came from blood. These receptor sequences come from a young man in good health.

This clonotype has only one observation. The junction differs from germline at one of its ends, possibly a read error. Here the CDR3 DNA reads TGTGCCGGCAGCCAAGAACGGTCGACAGGGAACACCGGGGAGCTGTTTTTT. Translated: CAGSQERSTGNTGELFF. The rearrangement joins TRBV14 to TRBJ2-2; D might be TRBD1 (6 bases). Germline loops: CDR1 SGHDN, CDR2 FVKESK. CDR3 length: 17 amino acids.

The rearrangement joins TRBV2 to TRBJ2-4, with 8 bases fitting TRBD1. Germline CDR1 SNHLY, CDR2 FYNNEI. J gave up 8 bases and V 8 bases, and 14 bases lay outside the gene matches. CDR3 length equals 15 residues. This CDR3 reads CASAFTGGGRDIQYF. The CDR3, as DNA: TGTGCCAGCGCGTTCACAGGGGGAGGAAGAGACATTCAGTACTTC.

V is TRBV15 and J is TRBJ1-2; 9 bases agree with TRBD1. The CDR3 runs 15 residues. V shed 5 bases and J 8 bases; nucleotides not matched to a gene: 12. Germline V gene sequence: CDR1 LNHNV, CDR2 YYDKDF (reference sequence). The CDR3 region is CATSRPTGGGGGYTF. The DNA of the CDR3 is TGTGCCACCAGCCGACCGACAGGGGGTGGAGGGGGCTACACCTTC.

The gene calls are TRBV7-9 and TRBJ2-1; TRBD2 agrees at 7 bases. Trimming removed 8 bases from V and 1 base from J; junction bases left unmatched: 8. CDR3 length: 15 residues. Germline CDR1 and CDR2: SEHNR and FQNEAQ (reference sequence). The CDR3 loop reads CASGIGGGSYNEQFF. In DNA form, the CDR3 reads TGTGCCAGCGGAATCGGGGGAGGGTCCTACAATGAGCAGTTCTTC.

The CDR3 loop reads CASSLRKDGEGYTF. As DNA, the CDR3 is TGTGCCAGCAGCTTGAGGAAGGATGGGGAAGGCTACACCTTC. The chain links TRBV5-4 to TRBJ1-2; D not certain. Per germline, CDR1 SGHNT and CDR2 YYREEE (reference sequence). V was shortened by 1 base and J by 8 bases, with 15 bases between the two germline ends. This CDR3 contains 14 residues.

CDR3: CAIREREGNEQFF. CDR3 in DNA: TGTGCCATCAGGGAGCGGGAGGGGAATGAGCAGTTCTTC. V and J are TRBV10-3 and TRBJ2-1; 10 bases line up with TRBD2. The trim removed 6 bases at V and 7 bases at J, leaving 3 bases unmatched. Germline values: CDR1 ENHRY, CDR2 SYGVKD. The CDR3 contains 13 residues.

The rearrangement joins TRBV7-2 to TRBJ2-7; D is perhaps TRBD2 (5 bases). CDR1 and CDR2 (germline): SGHTA, FQGNSA. CDR3 length: 15 residues. Trimming left V 1 base short and J 4 bases short, with 14 bases between. CDR3 DNA: TGTGCCAGCAGCTTAGTTTACGGGGTCGATTACGAGCAGTACTTC. It yields the protein CASSLVYGVDYEQYF.

The CDR3 bases are TGTGCCAGCAGCCAAGATCTGCGGGGGGGCCCCGCAGATACGCAGTATTTT. The encoded protein is CASSQDLRGGPADTQYF. The chain links TRBV14 to TRBJ2-3, with TRBD2 identical over 9 bases. V lost 0 bases and J lost 4; bases outside the gene matches: 8. The V gene's germline CDR1 is SGHDN and CDR2 FVKESK. The CDR3 sequence is 17 residues long.

The CDR3 is CASSRTGGFGANVLTF. The CDR3 DNA reads TGTGCCAGCAGCCGGACAGGGGGGTTTGGGGCCAACGTCCTGACTTTC. The V gene is TRBV3-1, the J gene TRBJ2-6; the match to TRBD1 covers 10 bases. Trimming cost V 4 bases and J 3 bases; bases outside gene matches: 3. CDR3 length equals 16 residues. The germline gives CDR1 LGHDT, CDR2 YNNKEL (reference sequence). Supplemented by reference TRBV3-1 and TRBJ2-6, the full variable domain reads DTAVSQTPKYLVTQMGNDKSIKCEQNLGHDTMYWYKQDSKKFLKIMFSYNNKELIINETVPNRFSPKSPDKAHLNLHINSLELGDSAVYFCASSRTGGFGANVLTFGAGSRLTVL.

The chain carries TRBV25-1 and TRBJ2-4; D may be TRBD1 (6 bases). The J call may be wrong; the DNA end is better matched by TRBJ2-7. The germline gives CDR1 MGHDK, CDR2 SYGVNS. The CDR3 is 14 amino acids. CDR3 sequence (DNA): TGTGCCAGCAGTTTGGGGGCTCCTGGATCCGAGCAGTACTTC. Encoded protein: CASSLGAPGSEQYF.

The rearrangement links TRBV3-1 to TRBJ2-1; D gene unclear. Germline V lookup: CDR1 LGHDT, CDR2 YNNKEL (reference sequence). The CDR3 spans 17 residues. V dropped 3 bases and J dropped 1 base, with 16 bases sitting between them. The CDR3, as DNA: TGTGCCAGCAGCCAGCAATTCAACGTAGGGTCCTACAATGAGCAGTTCTTC. Protein product: CASSQQFNVGSYNEQFF.

This clonotype has just a few counts. The CDR3 spells CASSYWGENIQYF. CDR3 coding DNA: TGTGCCAGCAGTTACTGGGGAGAAAACATTCAGTACTTC. This chain uses TRBV6-5 with TRBJ2-4; perhaps TRBD2 as D (5 bases). The CDR3 runs to 13 residues. Deletions cut 1 base from V and 5 bases from J, with 6 bases between. Germline V gene data show CDR1 as MNHEY and CDR2 as SVGAGI.

The chain has TRBV20-1 and TRBJ2-1; D unclear. The germline V gene has CDR1 DFQATT and CDR2 SNEGSKA (reference sequence). V was pared by 3 bases and J by 9 bases, with 21 bases between. CDR3 length: 15 amino acids. CDR3 bases: TGCAGTGCTAGGGGGTCACGATCCCCCTGGGGTGAGCAGTTCTTC. This gives the protein CSARGSRSPWGEQFF.

This clonotype has just one count. This chain links TRBV30 with TRBJ1-2; 12 positions agree with TRBD1. Germline V gene lookup returns CDR1 GTSNPN and CDR2 SVGIG (reference sequence). The length of the CDR3 is 15 residues. V was clipped by 8 bases and J by 2 bases; unmatched bases: 9. CDR3 in DNA: TGTGCCCTCCACCGGGACAGGGGGCAGAACTATGGCTACACCTTC. This encodes CALHRDRGQNYGYTF.

The V call is TRBV7-9, the J call TRBJ2-1; TRBD1 or TRBD2 may be the D gene (5 bases each). The length of the CDR3 is 14 residues. V gave up 1 base and J gave up 9 bases, with 13 bases separating them. Germline CDR1 SEHNR, CDR2 FQNEAQ (reference sequence). The CDR3 nucleotides are TGTGCCAGCAGCTTAGGCAGTGGGGACGGTGAGCAGTTCTTC. Translating gives CASSLGSGDGEQFF.

V gene TRBV7-2 combines with J gene TRBJ1-2; 8 nucleotides line up with TRBD1. The CDR3 is 16 amino acids. After removal of 2 bases from V and 7 bases from J, the junction contained 12 bases not matched to a gene. Germline V gene sequence: CDR1 SGHTA, CDR2 FQGNSA. The CDR3 loop is CASSLRRTGRGGGYTF. The CDR3 region has the DNA TGTGCCAGCAGCTTACGGCGGACAGGGCGGGGGGGTGGCTACACCTTC.

The V and J genes are TRBV6-2 or TRBV6-3 and TRBJ2-1; D is possibly TRBD1 or TRBD2 (5 bases each). The V and J ends lost 8 bases and 9 bases respectively, with 17 bases between them. Looked up from germline, CDR1 is MNHEY and CDR2 is SVGEGT. The CDR3 spans 13 residues. The DNA of the CDR3 is TGTGCCAGCGGGACGTACTTGAGGGTTGAGCAGTTCTTC. It specifies CASGTYLRVEQFF.

This clonotype was counted only a few times. J is TRBJ2-7 and V is TRBV7-2, with 9 bases fitting TRBD2. CDR1 is SGHTA and CDR2 is FQGNSA in the germline V gene. The CDR3 consists of 13 residues. V gave up 5 bases and J gave up 5 bases; unmatched junction bases: 4. The CDR3 protein is CASSRWTSDEQYF. The CDR3 DNA reads as TGTGCCAGCAGCCGTTGGACTAGCGACGAGCAGTACTTC.

The chain links TRBV6-2 or TRBV6-3 to TRBJ1-5, with TRBD1 matching over 8 bases. The CDR3 length is 20 residues. The germline CDR1 and CDR2 sequences are MNHEY and SVGEGT. V lost 1 base and J lost 0; bases outside the gene matches: 14. CDR3 protein: CASSYYFGTGLHPSNQPQHF. CDR3 nucleotides: TGTGCCAGCAGTTACTATTTTGGGACAGGCTTACATCCTAGCAATCAGCCCCAGCATTTT.

This sequence joins TRBV28 and TRBJ2-1, with D tentatively TRBD2 (6 bases). CDR1 MDHEN and CDR2 SYDVKM come from the germline V gene. V was clipped by 6 bases and J by 3 bases, with 12 bases between them. The CDR3 has 14 residues. The CDR3 loop is CASRSWGGYNEQFF. The CDR3 DNA is TGTGCCAGCAGGTCGTGGGGAGGCTACAATGAGCAGTTCTTC.

This clonotype was detected only a few times. This rearrangement joins TRBV4-1 to TRBJ1-2; perhaps TRBD1 as D (5 bases). The length of the CDR3 is 13 residues. CDR1 MGHRA and CDR2 YSYEKL come from the germline V gene. The V gene lost 4 bases and the J gene lost 6 bases, with 12 bases spanning the gap. For the CDR3, the DNA is TGCGCCAGCAGCCTAGGGGAAGGGGATGGCTACACCTTC. Translation: CASSLGEGDGYTF.

The rearrangement uses TRBV6-1 and TRBJ2-7; weak D call: TRBD2 (6 bases). Per the germline V gene, CDR1 is MNHNS and CDR2 is SASEGT. Deletions cut 3 bases from V and 2 bases from J, with 14 bases between. This CDR3 comprises 15 residues. This CDR3 is CASSDLGGVAYEQYF. The DNA for the CDR3 is TGTGCCAGCAGTGACCTCGGCGGGGTGGCCTACGAGCAGTACTTC.

The chain recombines TRBV7-2 with TRBJ2-2; 13 bases map to TRBD2. CDR1 and CDR2 from the germline V gene are SGHTA and FQGNSA. V trimming: 5 bases; J trimming: 6 bases; junction bases outside the gene matches: 15. The CDR3 contains 19 residues. CDR3 nucleotide sequence: TGTGCCAGCAGCAATTCTAAAAGTCGGACTAGCGGGAGTCCCGGGGAGCTGTTTTTT. Its translation: CASSNSKSRTSGSPGELFF.